This TCR beta chain was observed in a study of control samples from healthy donors and cancer patients. This CDR3 is 14 amino acids long. After removal of 3 bases from V and 5 bases from J, the junction contained 6 bases not matched to a gene. CDR1 and CDR2 (germline): MNHNS, SASEGT. The assay was immunoSEQ multiplex PCR, and TCRdb's table has in-frame clones only and misses some. The repertoire consists of 150,000 to 200,000 clones, with approximately 94% occurring once and the leading ten covering 12% to 15%. The chain combines TRBV6-1 with TRBJ2-7; 8 bases align to TRBD2. The sequenced sample consisted of PBMCs. The receptor's source is a man in his sixties with colorectal cancer. In DNA form, the CDR3 reads TGTGCCAGCAGTGATGTTGCGGGGGGCCACGAGCAGTACTTC. Protein: CASSDVAGGHEQYF.